This TCR beta chain was documented in a study of CD8 T cells in ankylosing spondylitis. In its sample, this clonotype was seen a few times. Its antigen is as yet unknown. Trimming removed 2 bases from V and 5 bases from J, with 7 bases in between. The CDR3 totals 13 residues. Germline V gene sequence: CDR1 MNHEY, CDR2 SMNVEV (reference sequence). TCRdb passed the 5' RACE reads through MiXCR, listing each CDR3 protein once. This sample has some 700,000 distinct CDR3 sequences, with over 15% found just once. The study, taken as a whole, reports: One TCR beta motif, made up of seven to nine highly homologous variants, appeared characteristic of ankylosing spondylitis blood. Clones that were linked to disease were CD8+ and were relatively rare in peripheral blood.

The rearrangement uses TRBV27 and TRBJ2-1; D unclear. The sequence was obtained from a male donor with ankylosing spondylitis. Sequencing was performed on blood, either unsorted or a sorted T cell fraction (not recorded which). CDR3 in DNA: TGTGCCAGCAGTTTAGGCAGTAACAATGAGCAGTTCTTC. This gives the protein CASSLGSNNEQFF.